These 5 T cell receptor beta chains originate from one sample sequenced in a study of T cells in localized non-small cell lung cancer. Data came from immunoSEQ multiplex PCR; TCRdb stores just in-frame clones and leaves some out. The data contain around 130,000 clones, 80% to 90% of them singletons. Specimen: peripheral blood, collected before any cancer treatment. The receptors come from a female donor of 60 years or more with stage I lung adenocarcinoma.

The V gene is TRBV29-1, the J gene TRBJ2-3; D is ambiguous. The CDR3 length is 13 residues. Germline CDR1 SQVTM, CDR2 ANQGSEA. V was trimmed by 2 bases and J by 0 bases, leaving 6 bases between them. The CDR3 sequence is CSVETDSTDTQYF. As DNA, the CDR3 is TGCAGCGTTGAAACCGACAGCACAGATACGCAGTATTTT.

The chain carries TRBV28 and TRBJ2-7; 10 bases align to TRBD2. Germline V gene sequence: CDR1 MDHEN, CDR2 SYDVKM. V lost 5 bases to trimming and J lost 4 bases; unmatched junction nucleotides: 5. This CDR3 has 14 residues. The CDR3 region has the DNA TGTGCCAGCAGTATACTAGCGGGACAATACGAGCAGTACTTC. As protein: CASSILAGQYEQYF.

The chain couples TRBV15 to TRBJ1-1; D unclear. Germline V gene lookup returns CDR1 LNHNV and CDR2 YYDKDF (reference sequence). The CDR3 has 15 residues. V lost 5 bases to trimming and J lost 0 bases, with 13 bases between them. CDR3: CATSPEGRMNTEAFF. The CDR3 region has the DNA TGTGCCACCAGCCCAGAGGGCAGGATGAACACTGAAGCTTTCTTT.

This clone turned up a few times. CDR3 loop: CASSLGSGTGVRGEKLFF. CDR3 nucleotides: TGCGCCAGCAGCTTGGGATCCGGGACAGGGGTCCGAGGTGAAAAACTGTTTTTT. The rearrangement uses TRBV5-1 and TRBJ1-4, with 10 bases that match TRBD1. The germline gives CDR1 SGHRS, CDR2 YFSETQ. J was trimmed by 7 bases and V by 0 bases; bases with no gene match: 12. The CDR3 extends over 18 amino acids.

This rearrangement joins TRBV7-2 to TRBJ2-7; D is undetermined. V lost 5 bases and J lost 4, with 18 bases in between. From germline, CDR1 is SGHTA and CDR2 FQGNSA. There are 15 residues in the CDR3. The DNA for the CDR3 is TGTGCCAGCAGCCCCTTAGGACCTCCGTTGTACGAGCAGTACTTC. It yields the protein CASSPLGPPLYEQYF.